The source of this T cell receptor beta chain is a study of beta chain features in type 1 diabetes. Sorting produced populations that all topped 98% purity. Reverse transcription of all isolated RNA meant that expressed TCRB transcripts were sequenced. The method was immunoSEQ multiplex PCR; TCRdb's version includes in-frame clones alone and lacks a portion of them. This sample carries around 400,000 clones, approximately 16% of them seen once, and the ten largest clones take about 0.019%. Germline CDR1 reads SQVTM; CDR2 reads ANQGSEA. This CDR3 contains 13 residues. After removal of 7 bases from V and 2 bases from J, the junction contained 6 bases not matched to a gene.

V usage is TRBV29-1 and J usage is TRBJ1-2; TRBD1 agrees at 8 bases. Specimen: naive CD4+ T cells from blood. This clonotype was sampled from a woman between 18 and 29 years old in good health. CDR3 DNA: TGCAGCGCCCAGGGACAGGTGAACTATGGCTACACCTTC. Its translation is CSAQGQVNYGYTF.